This T cell receptor (beta chain) emerged from a study of response to subunit inactivated influenza vaccine. Broader study findings: The authors put forward the suggestion that each seasonal influenza vaccination may bring in only a limited number of new T cells.

Germline CDR1 and CDR2: SGHTA and FQGNSA. This CDR3 has 16 amino acids. V was clipped by 5 bases and J by 2 bases; unmatched bases: 10. TCRdb reprocessed the RT-PCR reads with MiXCR, giving one entry per CDR3 protein. The data hold approximately 680,000 distinct CDR3 sequences, with 15% to 18% observed a single time. As concerns this clonotype: Its antigen is unknown.

Sequencing was performed on PBMCs from blood, taken 12 days after vaccination. This receptor was obtained from a man aged 50 to 60 who received an inactivated influenza vaccine. V usage is TRBV7-2 and J usage is TRBJ2-3, with 7 bases identical to TRBD2. The CDR3 sequence is CASSPMLAEYTDTQYF. The CDR3 DNA reads as TGTGCCAGCAGCCCAATGCTAGCGGAGTACACAGATACGCAGTATTTT.